The 8 T cell receptor beta chains below come from one sample, sequenced in a study of OX40 agonist ivuxolimab in advanced cancers. Repertoires were generated with immunoSEQ multiplex PCR, while TCRdb's copy carries only in-frame clones and drops some. The table records tens of thousands of clones, about nine tenths of them present only once. Sequencing was performed on CD4+ or CD8+ T cells sorted from blood, taken in a trial of the OX40 agonist ivuxolimab. Receptors originate from an adult with an advanced solid tumor such as melanoma, head and neck, liver or kidney cancer.

The chain combines TRBV30 with TRBJ1-4; D may be TRBD1 (5 bases). Germline V gene sequence: CDR1 GTSNPN, CDR2 SVGIG (reference sequence). V was shortened by 1 base and J by 7 bases, with 16 bases between the two germline ends. This CDR3 is 15 amino acids long. The CDR3: CAWSDQGGPAEKLFF. CDR3 sequence (DNA): TGTGCCTGGAGTGACCAGGGAGGCCCTGCTGAAAAACTGTTTTTT. Full variable domain (missing parts from reference TRBV30 and TRBJ1-4): SQTIHQWPATLVQPVGSPLSLECTVEGTSNPNLYWYRQAAGRGLQLLFYSVGIGQISSEVPQNLSASRPQDRQFILSSKKLLLSDSGFYLCAWSDQGGPAEKLFFGSGTQLSVL.

This chain uses TRBV7-6 with TRBJ1-5; no definite D call. V dropped 1 base and J dropped 0 bases, with 4 bases sitting between them. Germline V gene lookup returns CDR1 SGHVS and CDR2 FNYEAQ. The CDR3 contains 14 residues. CDR3 nucleotide sequence: TGTGCCAGCAGCTTAGGATATAGCAATCAGCCCCAGCATTTT. It yields the protein CASSLGYSNQPQHF. Looking up the rest from reference TRBV7-6 and TRBJ1-5 gives the full variable domain: GAGVSQSPRYKVTKRGQDVALRCDPISGHVSLYWYRQALGQGPEFLTYFNYEAQQDKSGLPNDRFSAERPEGSISTLTIQRTEQRDSAMYRCASSLGYSNQPQHFGDGTRLSIL.

The rearrangement links TRBV4-1 to TRBJ1-1; 11 bases map to TRBD1. V dropped 0 bases and J dropped 4; count of bases not matched to a gene: 7. The CDR3 is made up of 17 amino acids. Germline values: CDR1 MGHRA, CDR2 YSYEKL. CDR3 protein: CASSQDRTGGAGTEAFF. DNA of the CDR3: TGCGCCAGCAGCCAAGATAGGACAGGGGGCGCGGGCACTGAAGCTTTCTTT.

The chain recombines TRBV19 with TRBJ2-3; possibly TRBD1 or TRBD2 for D (5 bases each). The CDR3 covers 17 residues. CDR1 is LNHDA and CDR2 is SQIVND in the germline V gene (reference sequence). V was cut by 8 bases and J by 1 base, with 22 bases left in between. The CDR3 DNA follows: TGTGCCAGTGCCGGGACCATCACACGGGTCGGCACAGATACGCAGTATTTT. Its protein product is CASAGTITRVGTDTQYF.

The chain employs TRBV5-5 and TRBJ2-5; TRBD2 matches 16 bases. Per the germline V gene, CDR1 is SGHKS and CDR2 is YYEKEE (reference sequence). Unmatched junction bases numbered 7, after V lost 3 bases and J lost 5 bases. The CDR3 loop spans 17 amino acids. The CDR3 sequence: CASSWGLAGGPRETQYF. The DNA for the CDR3 is TGTGCCAGCAGCTGGGGACTAGCGGGGGGGCCCCGGGAGACCCAGTACTTC. Complete variable domain (other parts from reference TRBV5-5 and TRBJ2-5): DAGVTQSPTHLIKTRGQQVTLRCSPISGHKSVSWYQQVLGQGPQFIFQYYEKEERGRGNFPDRFSARQFPNYSSELNVNALLLGDSALYLCASSWGLAGGPRETQYFGPGTRLLVL.

The chain couples TRBV27 to TRBJ2-1; 7 nucleotides match TRBD2. Trimming cost V 2 bases and J 6 bases; bases outside gene matches: 4. Germline assignment: CDR1 MNHEY and CDR2 SMNVEV (reference sequence). The CDR3 extends over 14 amino acids. The CDR3, as DNA: TGTGCCAGCAGTTTACCGGGGGGTGGCAATGAGCAGTTCTTC. This gives the protein CASSLPGGGNEQFF.

V usage is TRBV29-1 and J usage is TRBJ1-2; 8 positions agree with TRBD1. With V trimmed by 6 bases and J by 4 bases, 4 bases remained unmatched. Germline V gene data show CDR1 as SQVTM and CDR2 as ANQGSEA. The CDR3 contains 12 residues. The chain's CDR3 is CSVGQASYGYTF. CDR3 coding DNA: TGCAGCGTGGGACAGGCGTCCTATGGCTACACCTTC. Together with reference TRBV29-1 and TRBJ1-2, the CDR3 gives the full variable domain: SAVISQKPSRDICQRGTSLTIQCQVDSQVTMMFWYRQQPGQSLTLIATANQGSEATYESGFVIDKFPISRPNLTFSTLTVSNMSPEDSSIYLCSVGQASYGYTFGSGTRLTVV.

Sample share makes this clone large. V and J are TRBV19 and TRBJ2-2; TRBD1 is a possible D gene (5 bases). V was shortened by 3 bases and J by 4 bases, with 18 bases between the two germline ends. CDR1 and CDR2 from the germline V gene are LNHDA and SQIVND (reference sequence). CDR3 size: 17 residues. The DNA of the CDR3 is TGTGCCAGTAGTATGAGATGGGGCATGGGTTCCACCGGGGAGCTGTTTTTT. It translates to CASSMRWGMGSTGELFF. The full variable domain, its missing parts supplied by reference TRBV19 and TRBJ2-2, is DGGITQSPKYLFRKEGQNVTLSCEQNLNHDAMYWYRQDPGQGLRLIYYSQIVNDFQKGDIAEGYSVSREKKESFPLTVTSAQKNPTAFYLCASSMRWGMGSTGELFFGEGSRLTVL.